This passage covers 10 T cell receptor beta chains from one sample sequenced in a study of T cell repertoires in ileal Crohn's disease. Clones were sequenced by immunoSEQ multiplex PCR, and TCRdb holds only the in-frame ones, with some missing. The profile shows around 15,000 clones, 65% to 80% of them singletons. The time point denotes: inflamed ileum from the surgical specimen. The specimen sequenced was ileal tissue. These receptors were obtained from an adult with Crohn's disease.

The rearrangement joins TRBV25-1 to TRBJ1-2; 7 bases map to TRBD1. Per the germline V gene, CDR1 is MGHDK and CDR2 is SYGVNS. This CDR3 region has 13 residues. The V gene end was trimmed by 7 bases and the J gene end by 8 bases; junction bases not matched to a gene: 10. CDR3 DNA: TGTGCCAGCATCGGGGACAGCGGTGGAGGCTACACCTTC. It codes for CASIGDSGGGYTF.

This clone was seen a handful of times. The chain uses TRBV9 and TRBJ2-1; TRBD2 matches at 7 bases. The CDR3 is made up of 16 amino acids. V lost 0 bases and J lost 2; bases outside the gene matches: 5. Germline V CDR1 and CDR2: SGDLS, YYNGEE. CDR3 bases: TGTGCCAGCAGCGTAGACGGGGGGTCCCCCTACAATGAGCAGTTCTTC. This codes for CASSVDGGSPYNEQFF.

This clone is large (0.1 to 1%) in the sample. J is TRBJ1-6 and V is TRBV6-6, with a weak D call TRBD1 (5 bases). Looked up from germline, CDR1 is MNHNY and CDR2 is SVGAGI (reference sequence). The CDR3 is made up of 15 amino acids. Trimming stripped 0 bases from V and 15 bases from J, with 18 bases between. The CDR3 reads CASSYSAGGLYFLHF. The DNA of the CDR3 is TGTGCCAGCAGTTACTCTGCGGGGGGTTTATATTTCCTCCACTTT.

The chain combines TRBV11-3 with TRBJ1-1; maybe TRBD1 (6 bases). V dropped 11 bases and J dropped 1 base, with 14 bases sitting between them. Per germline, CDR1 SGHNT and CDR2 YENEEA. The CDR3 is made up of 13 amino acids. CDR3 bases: TGTGCCTCCGGACAGCATGGGAACACTGAAGCTTTCTTT. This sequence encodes CASGQHGNTEAFF.

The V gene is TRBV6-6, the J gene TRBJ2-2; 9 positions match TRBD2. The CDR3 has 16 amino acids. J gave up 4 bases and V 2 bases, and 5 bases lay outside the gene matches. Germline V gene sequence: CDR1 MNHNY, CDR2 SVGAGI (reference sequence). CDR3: CASSYVAGGFTGELFF. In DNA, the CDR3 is TGTGCCAGCAGTTACGTGGCGGGGGGGTTCACCGGGGAGCTGTTTTTT.

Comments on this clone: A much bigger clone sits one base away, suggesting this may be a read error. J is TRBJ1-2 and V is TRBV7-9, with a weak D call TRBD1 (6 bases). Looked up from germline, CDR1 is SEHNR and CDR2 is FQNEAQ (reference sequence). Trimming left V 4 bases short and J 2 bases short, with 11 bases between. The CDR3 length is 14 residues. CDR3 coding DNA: TGTGCCAGCAGCTCCTCGGGACACAACTATGGCTACACCTTC. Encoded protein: CASSSSGHNYGYTF.

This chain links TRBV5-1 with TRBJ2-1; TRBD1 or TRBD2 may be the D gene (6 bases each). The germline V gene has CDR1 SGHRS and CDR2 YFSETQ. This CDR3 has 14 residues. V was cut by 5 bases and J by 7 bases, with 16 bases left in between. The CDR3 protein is CASRRTAAGNEQFF. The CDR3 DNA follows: TGCGCCAGCAGGAGGACAGCCGCGGGAAATGAGCAGTTCTTC.

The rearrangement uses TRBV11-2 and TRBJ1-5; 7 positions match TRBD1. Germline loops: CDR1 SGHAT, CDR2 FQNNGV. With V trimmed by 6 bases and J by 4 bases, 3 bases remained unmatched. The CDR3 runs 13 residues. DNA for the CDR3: TGTGCCAGCAGTTCAGGGGGGAATCAGCCCCAGCATTTT. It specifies CASSSGGNQPQHF.

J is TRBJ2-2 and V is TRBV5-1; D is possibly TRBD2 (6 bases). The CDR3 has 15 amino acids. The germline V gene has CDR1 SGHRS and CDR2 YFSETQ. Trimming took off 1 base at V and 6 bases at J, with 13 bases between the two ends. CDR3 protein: CASSLNWRDPGELFF. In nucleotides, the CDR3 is TGCGCCAGCAGCTTGAATTGGCGGGACCCCGGGGAGCTGTTTTTT. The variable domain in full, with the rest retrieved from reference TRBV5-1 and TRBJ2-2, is KAGVTQTPRYLIKTRGQQVTLSCSPISGHRSVSWYQQTPGQGLQFLFEYFSETQRNKGNFPGRFSGRQFSNSRSEMNVSTLELGDSALYLCASSLNWRDPGELFFGEGSRLTVL.

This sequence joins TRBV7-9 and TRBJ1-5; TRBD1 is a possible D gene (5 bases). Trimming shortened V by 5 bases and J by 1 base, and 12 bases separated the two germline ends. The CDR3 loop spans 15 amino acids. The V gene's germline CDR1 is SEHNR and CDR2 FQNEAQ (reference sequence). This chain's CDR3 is CASSASGTSNQPQHF. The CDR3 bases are TGTGCCAGCAGCGCCTCCGGGACGAGCAATCAGCCCCAGCATTTT.